This T cell receptor (beta chain) was observed in a study of graft-versus-host responses after intestinal transplantation. V lost 8 bases, J lost 6 bases, and 17 bases lay in between. This CDR3 comprises 14 residues. Germline values: CDR1 SNHLY, CDR2 FYNNEI. Sequenced by immunoSEQ multiplex PCR; TCRdb stores in-frame clones only, minus some. The sample lists some 86,000 clones, 91% occurring once. Regarding this clone: Antigen specificity is unknown.

Study outcomes and limitations: Among recipient marrow samples, GvH clones were found; some appeared first in ileum or blood.

This sequence joins TRBV2 and TRBJ1-5; D perhaps matches TRBD1 (6 bases). The source material was unstimulated CD4+ T cells sorted from spleen or lymph node cells, sampled before intestinal transplant. The clonotype comes from a human donor who received an intestinal transplant. In DNA, the CDR3 is TGTGCCAGCGGGGCCGAAAGAGGGGGTCAGCCCCAGCATTTT. This gives the protein CASGAERGGQPQHF.